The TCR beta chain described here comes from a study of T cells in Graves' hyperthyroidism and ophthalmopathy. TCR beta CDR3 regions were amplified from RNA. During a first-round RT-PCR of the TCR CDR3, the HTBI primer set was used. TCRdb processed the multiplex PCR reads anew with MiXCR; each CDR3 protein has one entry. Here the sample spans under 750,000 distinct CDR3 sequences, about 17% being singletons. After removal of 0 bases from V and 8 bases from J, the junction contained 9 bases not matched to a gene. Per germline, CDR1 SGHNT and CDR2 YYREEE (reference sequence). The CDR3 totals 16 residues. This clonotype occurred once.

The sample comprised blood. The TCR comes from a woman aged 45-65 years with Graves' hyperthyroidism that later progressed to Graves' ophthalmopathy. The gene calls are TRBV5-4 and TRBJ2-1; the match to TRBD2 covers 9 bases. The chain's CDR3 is CASSLAFRVAGDEQFF. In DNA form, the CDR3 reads TGTGCCAGCAGCTTGGCCTTTAGGGTAGCGGGGGATGAGCAGTTCTTC.